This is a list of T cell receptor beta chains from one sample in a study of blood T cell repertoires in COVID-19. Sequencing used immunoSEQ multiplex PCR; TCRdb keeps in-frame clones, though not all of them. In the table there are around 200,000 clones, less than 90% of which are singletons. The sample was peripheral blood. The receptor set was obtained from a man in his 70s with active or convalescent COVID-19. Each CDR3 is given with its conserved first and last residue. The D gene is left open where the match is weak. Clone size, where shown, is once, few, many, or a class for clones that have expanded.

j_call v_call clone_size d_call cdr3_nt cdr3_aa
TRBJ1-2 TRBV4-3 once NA TGCGCCAGCAGCCAAGGTCTATTGGGGGCAGAAGAAGGCTACACCTTC CASSQGLLGAEEGYTF
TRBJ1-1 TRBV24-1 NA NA TGTGCCACCATGGGTGGGAGTACTGAAGCTTTCTTT CATMGGSTEAFF
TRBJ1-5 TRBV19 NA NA TGTGCCAGTCAGGAGGGCAATCAGCCCCAGCATTTT CASQEGNQPQHF
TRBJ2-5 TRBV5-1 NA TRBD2 TGCGCCAGCAGCCCCCGGAGCGGGAGAGTTGAGGAGACCCAGTACTTC CASSPRSGRVEETQYF
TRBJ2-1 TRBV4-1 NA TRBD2 TGCGCCAGCAGCCCTACCCTAGCGGGAGTTGCGTACAATGAGCAGTTCTTC CASSPTLAGVAYNEQFF
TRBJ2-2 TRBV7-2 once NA TGTGCCCTAGACCGGGAAGACAGGCACACCGGGGAGCTGTTTTTT CALDREDRHTGELFF
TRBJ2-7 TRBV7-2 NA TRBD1 TGTGCCAGCAGCTTAGGCGGGCAGGGGGCTCAATACGAGCAGTACTTC CASSLGGQGAQYEQYF
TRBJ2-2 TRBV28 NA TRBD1 TGTGCCAGCAGAAGACCTACAGGGGGCATAACCGGGGAGCTGTTTTTT CASRRPTGGITGELFF
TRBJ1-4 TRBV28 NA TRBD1 TGTGCCAGCAGGTCGTCCGGGACAGGGGTGGGAAAACTGTTTTTT CASRSSGTGVGKLFF
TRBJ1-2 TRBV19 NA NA TGTGCCAGTAGTCCGAGGGCCTCTGCCCCAAGTAACTATGGCTACACCTTC CASSPRASAPSNYGYTF
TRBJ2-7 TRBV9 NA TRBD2 TGTGCCAGCAGCGTAGTAGCTAGCGGGAGCCACGAGCAGTACTTC CASSVVASGSHEQYF
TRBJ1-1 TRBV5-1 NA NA TGCGCCAGCACCCCTGGCGGGAGGAATGCTGAAGCTTTCTTT CASTPGGRNAEAFF
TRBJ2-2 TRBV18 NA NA TGTGCCAGCCCCGAAGGGGAAGCCGGGGAGCTGTTTTTT CASPEGEAGELFF
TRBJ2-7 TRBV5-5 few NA TGTGCCAGCAGCCTACTGACAGGTGGGGAGCAGTACTTC CASSLLTGGEQYF
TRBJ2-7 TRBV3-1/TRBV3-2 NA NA TGTGCCAGCAGCAACTACGGCGGCAACGAGCAGTACTTC CASSNYGGNEQYF
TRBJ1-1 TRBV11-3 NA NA TGTGCCAGCAGCTTAGATCGGGGGACGAACACTGAAGCTTTCTTT CASSLDRGTNTEAFF
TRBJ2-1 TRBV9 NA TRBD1 TGTGCCAGCAGCGCCGGGACAGGCAACTACAATGAGCAGTTCTTC CASSAGTGNYNEQFF
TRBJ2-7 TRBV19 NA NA TGTGCCAGTAGTAGCCCAGGGTTGTCGCGTGGGATAGCCTACGAGCAGTACTTC CASSSPGLSRGIAYEQYF
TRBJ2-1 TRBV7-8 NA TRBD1 TGTGCCAGCAGCAAAAGGGACAGGGCCGAGCGGGTCGAGCAGTTCTTC CASSKRDRAERVEQFF
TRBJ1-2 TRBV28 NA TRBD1 TGTGCCAGCAGTCGAGGGGGGACAGGGTACGTGGACTACACCTTC CASSRGGTGYVDYTF
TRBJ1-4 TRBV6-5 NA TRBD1 TGTGCCAGCAGTTACGACAGGGAAAGAATGCTGTTTTTT CASSYDRERMLFF
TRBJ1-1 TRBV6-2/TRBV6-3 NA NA TGTGCCAGCAGTCCCCGGACTATTTGGACTGAAGCTTTCTTT CASSPRTIWTEAFF
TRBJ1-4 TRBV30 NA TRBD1 TGTGCCTGGCGGACAGGGATCCCAACTAATGAAAAACTGTTTTTT CAWRTGIPTNEKLFF
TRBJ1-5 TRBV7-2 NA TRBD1 TGTGCCAGCACCCATAGAGGGGACAGATTTCAGCCCCAGCATTTT CASTHRGDRFQPQHF
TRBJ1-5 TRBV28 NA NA TGTGCCAGCAGTCCCCTAGGGGGGGCATCCCAGCCCCAGCATTTT CASSPLGGASQPQHF
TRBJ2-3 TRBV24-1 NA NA TGTGCCACCAGTGATACCAGGAGCACAGATACGCAGTATTTT CATSDTRSTDTQYF
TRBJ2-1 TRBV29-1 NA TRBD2 TGCAGCGTTGATGGGGCGGGAGGAGGTCGCAATGAGCAGTTCTTC CSVDGAGGGRNEQFF
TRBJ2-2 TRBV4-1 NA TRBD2 TGCGCCAGCAGGAGTCCGGGACTAATGGGTCCCGGGGAGCTGTTTTTT CASRSPGLMGPGELFF
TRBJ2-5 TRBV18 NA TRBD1 TGTGCCAGCTCACCAAGACAGGGGGCGGAGGGAGAGACCCAGTACTTC CASSPRQGAEGETQYF
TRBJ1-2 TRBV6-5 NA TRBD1 TGTGCCAGCAGGCCGGACAGGGACTATGGCTACACCTTC CASRPDRDYGYTF
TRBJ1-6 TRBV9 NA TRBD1 TGTGCCAGCAGCGGGGACAGGGGCCCAAGGGGAAATTCACCCCTCCACTTT CASSGDRGPRGNSPLHF
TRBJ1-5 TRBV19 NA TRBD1 TGTGCCAGCGGGACAGGGCGATTCAATCAGCCCCAGCATTTT CASGTGRFNQPQHF
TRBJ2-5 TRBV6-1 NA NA TGTGCCAGCAGTGAAAGGGGGACGGGGGGACTGGCCCAAGAGACCCAGTACTTC CASSERGTGGLAQETQYF
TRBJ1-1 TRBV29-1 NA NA TGCAGCGTTGACCCCTGGAGGGACACTGAAGCTTTCTTT CSVDPWRDTEAFF
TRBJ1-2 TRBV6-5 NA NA TGTGCCAGCAGTTACGAGGCCGCCGCTCTCTATGGCTACACCTTC CASSYEAAALYGYTF
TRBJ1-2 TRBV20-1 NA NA TGCGAGGGGGGGGAAGGCTACACCTTC CEGGEGYTF
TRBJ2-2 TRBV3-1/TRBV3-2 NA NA TGTGCCAGCAGCGACTACGAGGGCACCGGGGAGCTGTTTTTT CASSDYEGTGELFF
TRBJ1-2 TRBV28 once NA TGTGCCAGCAGTTTAAGGGGGTGGGGCTACGCCTTC CASSLRGWGYAF
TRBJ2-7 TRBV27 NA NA TGTGCCAGCAGTTCACAGGGATCCTACGAGCAGTACTTC CASSSQGSYEQYF